This T cell receptor (beta chain) stems from a study of shared clonotypes between healthy human individuals. Assay execution proceeded at the deep level. Produced via immunoSEQ multiplex PCR; TCRdb's table is partial and in-frame only. The sample shows some 2,100,000 clones, more than 90% of them seen only once. A CD45RA-negative memory subset and a CD45RA+ naive subset were separated from the CD4+ cells. Germline V gene data show CDR1 as SEHNR and CDR2 as FQNEAQ (reference sequence). CDR3 size: 14 residues. V was shortened by 6 bases and J by 1 base, with 13 bases between the two germline ends. Sample: naive CD4+ T cells sorted from blood. Stated subset: CD45RA+ positively selected. This chain uses TRBV7-9 with TRBJ2-7; TRBD2 might be the D (6 bases). The receptor comes from a man between 18 and 35 years old in good health. CDR3 loop: CASSRWDSSYEQYF. The CDR3 region has the DNA TGTGCCAGCAGTCGGTGGGACTCGTCCTACGAGCAGTACTTC.